This is a list of T cell receptor beta chains from one sample in a study of identical twins. TCRdb independently ran MiXCR on the 5' RACE reads; one entry per CDR3 protein. The sample includes 450,000 or so distinct CDR3 sequences, 13% to 15% of them seen just once. These data also featured in a second study, about yellow fever vaccine responses in identical twins.

Sequences were obtained from CD4+ T cells sorted from blood. These receptors were taken from a woman under 30 in good health. The CDR3 runs from the conserved cysteine through the conserved F or W. Fields, in order: J gene, CDR3 length, V gene, CDR3 protein.

TRBJ2-7 16 TRBV18 CASSPRDSPGVNEQYF
TRBJ2-7 17 TRBV14 CASSAVPGTEKSYEQYF
TRBJ1-6 14 TRBV6-1 CASMGGRTNSPLHF
TRBJ2-7 12 TRBV7-2 CASSSYGRDRYF
TRBJ2-2 17 TRBV5-5 CASSFPPPTAGSGELFF
TRBJ2-5 16 TRBV7-7 CASSSTPGTRRETQYF
TRBJ2-7 14 TRBV5-5 CASSPGSGEYEQYF
TRBJ2-1 13 TRBV14 CASNPRLGDEQFF
TRBJ2-5 15 TRBV7-2 CASSLHTSKGETQYF
TRBJ1-1 12 TRBV14 CASSPGTRTAFF
TRBJ2-7 12 TRBV25-1 CASRQAGYEQYF
TRBJ2-1 15 TRBV27 CASSPLAGGRYEQFF
TRBJ2-3 16 TRBV7-3 CASSLNGDPKTDTQYF
TRBJ1-1 13 TRBV20-1 CSAPGRGNTEAFF